This entry concerns a single TCR beta chain. Its antigen is currently unknown. The protocol was immunoSEQ multiplex PCR, while the TCRdb copy is restricted to in-frame clones and leaves out a portion. The sample includes about 150,000 clones, roughly 92% of them seen just once. The germline V and J ends were trimmed by 5 bases and 13 bases, with 15 bases remaining between them. This CDR3 has 12 amino acids. This entry belongs to a study of T cell responses to AZD1222 COVID-19 vaccine. Findings of the study overall: Spike-specific TCR depth and breadth grew after two AZD1222 doses. Without day 14 samples, only post-peak T cell repertoires were studied. Females made up more of the donors, who were largely white British, and clonal diversity may have come out too low. Unmutated variant regions reportedly attract nearly half of all spike-specific TCRs.

The source material was peripheral blood, sampled on day 0 of AZD1222 vaccination. The origin of this receptor is an adult in good health. V usage is TRBV12-3 or TRBV12-4 and J usage is TRBJ2-1, with D perhaps given as TRBD1 or TRBD2 (5 bases each). The CDR3 sequence: CASSLTQGPQFF. The CDR3 bases are TGTGCCAGCAGTCTCACCCAGGGACCTCAGTTCTTC.